The table lists the clone carrying this TCR beta chain with many counts. Its antigen is not identified. Trimming pared 3 bases from V and 2 bases from J, leaving 10 bases between. This CDR3 contains 14 residues. From germline, CDR1 is MDHEN and CDR2 SYDVKM. Aged 18 to 65, hyperthyroidism patients had been newly diagnosed, with under 2 months' duration. These data originate in a study of Graves' ophthalmopathy and Graves' hyperthyroidism. Study-level results: Most expanded clonotypes from thyroid (those above 0.001 frequency) were also found in blood.

RNA transcripts served as template for amplifying TCR beta CDR3 sequences. First-round RT-PCR used HTBI primers; second-round multiplex PCR followed. Via MiXCR, TCRdb re-called the multiplex PCR reads, giving one row per CDR3 protein. Of some 370,000 distinct CDR3 sequences in the sample, about a sixth were seen once. V is TRBV28 and J is TRBJ2-5, with D possibly matching TRBD1 (6 bases). The TCR originated in an adult woman with stable Graves' hyperthyroidism. What was sequenced was peripheral blood. The CDR3 coding sequence is TGTGCCAGCAGTTTCTCCGGACAGCAAGAGACCCAGTACTTC. Its translation: CASSFSGQQETQYF.